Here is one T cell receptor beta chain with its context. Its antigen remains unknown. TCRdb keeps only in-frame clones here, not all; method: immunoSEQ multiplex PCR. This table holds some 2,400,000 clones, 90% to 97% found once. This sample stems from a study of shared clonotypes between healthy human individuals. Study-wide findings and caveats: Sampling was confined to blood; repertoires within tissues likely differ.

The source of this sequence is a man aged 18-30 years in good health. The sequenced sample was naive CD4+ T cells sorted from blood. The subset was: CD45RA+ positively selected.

CDR3 amino acids: CASSLLQGADYGYTF. CDR3 nucleotides: TGTGCCAGCAGCTTACTACAGGGGGCGGACTATGGCTACACCTTC. This chain connects TRBV5-6 to TRBJ1-2, with 9 positions matching TRBD1. Germline V CDR1 and CDR2: SGHDT, YYEEEE. The CDR3 contains 15 residues. V lost 2 bases and J lost 3; bases outside the gene matches: 5.